This T cell receptor beta chain was found in a study of cytomegalovirus exposure and HLA in healthy donors. Here immunoSEQ multiplex PCR was the method, and the copy in TCRdb shows in-frame clones only, minus some. Of tens of thousands of clones in the sample, 88% were seen once. The germline V gene encodes CDR1 SEHNR and CDR2 FQNEAQ (reference sequence). The CDR3 loop spans 16 amino acids. The ends lost 5 bases at V and 3 bases at J; junction bases unmatched: 10. Findings and caveats of the study: Cytomegalovirus-associated TCR beta chains were listed, numbering roughly 150.

This clone has only a few counts. Its matching antigen is unknown. Sequenced: PBMCs. This chain links TRBV7-9 with TRBJ2-7; 10 nucleotides agree with TRBD2. This clonotype was obtained from a woman aged 25 to 39 in good health and CMV-seronegative. CDR3 bases: TGTGCCAGCAGCCGCCTTGGGCTAGCGGGAGACTACGAGCAGTACTTC. Its translation: CASSRLGLAGDYEQYF.